Sequencing of this TCR beta chain was carried out in a study of beta chain features in type 1 diabetes listed by TCRdb under 2018. With respect to the entire study: No differences in mean age, gender distribution, total cell number or subset yield were found between patients and healthy donors. A total of 85 million to 140 million sorted cells were examined across all samples, and a strong correlation was observed between cell number per subset and RNA yield. In the study, TCRB repertoires of sorted circulating CD4+ T cell subsets from recently diagnosed type 1 diabetes patients were compared with those of matched healthy donors. Whereas all 28 donors provided naive and central memory subsets, regulatory and stem cell-like memory subsets were isolated from just 8 patients and roughly eight healthy donors.

Reading the germline V gene (reference sequence) gives CDR1 GTSNPN and CDR2 SVGIG. At the junction V is shortened by 2 bases and J by 14 bases, with 18 bases in between. The CDR3 covers 12 residues, taking in both the cysteine and the phenylalanine. The kept DNA is CDR3 alone, 36 bases in frame from the first base. The High Capacity cDNA Reverse Transcription Kit was used to reverse transcribe all of the isolated RNA, meaning that expressed TCRB transcripts were what got sequenced. Naive, central memory and regulatory T cell samples underwent deep immunoSEQ sequencing, averaging about 3.5 million total reads per sample. After sorted cells were lysed in RLT buffer, RNA was extracted with DNase-treated RNeasy Micro or Mini kits, with the choice depending on cell number. To prevent cross-contamination, every cell subset was processed on its own, while patient and healthy donor samples were processed together. The immunoSEQ multiplex PCR was used to amplify TCRB sequences from cDNA, yielding 87-bp fragments that span the CDR3 region. Sequencing of the amplicons was performed on the Illumina HiSeq platform. Turning to the authors' computational methods: PCR bias was computationally corrected using synthetic template baselines, reads within Hamming distance 2 were collapsed, and singletons that could not be merged were discarded. By aligning reads against IMGT, V, D and J genes, CDR3 length, and insertions or deletions at six rearrangement sites were assigned. Within each subset, clonotype counts were normalized to the number of sorted cells before true diversity and Gini coefficients were calculated with the tcR R package. The overlap coefficient, calculated on TCRB nucleotide sequences, was used to quantify repertoire sharing. TCRdb obtained this table from immuneACCESS and retained in-frame rearrangements with V and J assigned. These tables miss some clones; where compared with another copy, unresolved V genes account for less than half of the shortfall, and the remainder is unexplained. V, J and clone size reflect that table, while D and trimming were determined from the DNA. This sample is represented by fewer than 400,000 clones; 9.3% of them were singletons. Together, the top ten hold roughly 1% of the sample.

Summary of the overall study and its limitations: PCR may preferentially amplify shorter templates, but because patient and control samples were amplified and corrected together, any resulting skew would affect both groups equally. At VDJ recombination sites, patients with type 1 diabetes made fewer insertions and deleted more nucleotides, a pattern implying thymic rearrangement abnormalities. Naive, central memory and regulatory TCRB repertoires appeared to be more similar among patients than among healthy donors. Because cDNA rather than genomic DNA was sequenced, highly expressing activated cells could have been over-represented, although no difference in activation and CD3 levels was found between groups. HLA sub-analyses involved small numbers of individuals, so any influence of HLA type on TCRB rearrangement remained unresolved. Type 1 diabetes patients showed a moderate but significant shortening of TCRB CDR3 length in all four CD4+ subsets.

Each donor gave one peripheral blood draw, averaging approximately 120 mL, which was collected into heparinised tubes. Naive, central memory, regulatory and stem cell-like memory CD4+ T cells were sorted on a BD FACSAria II using a panel including CD45RO, CCR7, CD25, CD127, CD95 and CD27. Purity was above 98% for every sorted population. PBMCs were separated immediately by Lymphoprep density gradient centrifugation and were stained directly, without being cultured. Samples were stained and sorted in pairs, with one healthy donor and one patient per experiment, so that batch effects were minimized. This clone was seen more than once but under ten times. Its cognate antigen has yet to be identified. No much larger clone is present one base from it, and per-base qualities are unavailable.

This receptor chain uses TRBV30 and TRBJ1-1; the D gene is not confidently resolved. Sequences were obtained from central memory CD4+ T cells from blood. This TCR came from a man in his thirties or forties with type 1 diabetes. The CDR3 region has the sequence CAWSHLPARPFF. DNA sequence: TGTGCCTGGAGTCACCTCCCGGCCCGGCCGTTCTTT.